Described below is a single T cell receptor beta chain sequence and its context. This sample was taken from a study of shared clonotypes between healthy human individuals. Overall study context: There were three CD4 naive, three CD4 memory, two CD8 naive and one CD8 memory plates per donor.

V lost 2 bases, J lost 0 bases, and 4 bases lay in between. Looked up from germline, CDR1 is MDHEN and CDR2 is SYDVKM. The CDR3 is 13 residues long. For every subset, genomic DNA was evenly distributed across several immunoSEQ plates. The authors' processing: There were no quality scores in the junction-only immunoSEQ sequences, so filtering differed. TCRdb's copy holds only in-frame clones and misses some; the assay was immunoSEQ multiplex PCR. Clone size and the V and J calls come from that table; the DNA yielded D and trimming. Of 1,500,000 or so clones in the sample, around 98.5% were seen once. The sequence derives from a young man in good health. Specimen: naive CD4+ T cells sorted from blood. Subset here: CD45RA+ positively selected. The chain combines TRBV28 with TRBJ1-1; no reliable D call. The CDR3 here is CASSLGMNTEAFF. The CDR3 nucleotides are TGTGCCAGCAGTTTAGGTATGAACACTGAAGCTTTCTTT.